Shown below are 29 T cell receptor beta chains from a single sample sequenced in a study of T cell responses to AZD1222 COVID-19 vaccine. Clones were read by immunoSEQ multiplex PCR, and TCRdb kept only the in-frame ones, dropping some. Seen here are more than 40,000 clones, about 90% observed once, and the top ten hold over 30%. The sequenced sample was peripheral blood, obtained 28 days after the second AZD1222 dose. These receptors originate from an adult who received the AZD1222 COVID-19 vaccine.

This sequence joins TRBV4-2 and TRBJ2-3; D is uncertain. The CDR3 is 16 residues long. V shed 3 bases and J shed 5 bases, with 18 bases lying between them. The V gene's germline CDR1 is LGHNA and CDR2 YNFKEQ. This CDR3 reads CASSQRLGGMGDTQYF. The CDR3 nucleotides read TGTGCCAGCAGCCAGAGGTTAGGCGGAATGGGAGATACGCAGTATTTT.

This chain links TRBV28 with TRBJ2-1, with D unclear. Germline V gene data show CDR1 as MDHEN and CDR2 as SYDVKM. The CDR3 runs 13 residues. V was clipped by 3 bases and J by 8 bases, with 11 bases between them. This CDR3 reads CASSFLPPYEQFF. The DNA of the CDR3 is TGTGCCAGCAGTTTCCTCCCTCCGTATGAGCAGTTCTTC.

V and J are TRBV19 and TRBJ1-4; 7 bases are a match to TRBD1. The CDR3 sequence is 15 residues long. In germline, CDR1 is LNHDA, CDR2 SQIVND (reference sequence). V lost 4 bases and J lost 6; bases outside the gene matches: 8. The CDR3 DNA reads TGTGCCAGTAGTACGGACAGGTGGAGGGATGAAAAACTGTTTTTT. Protein: CASSTDRWRDEKLFF.

The chain uses TRBV4-2 and TRBJ2-5; no firm D call. The CDR3 is 15 residues long. V lost 0 bases and J lost 2, with 10 bases in between. Germline CDR1 is LGHNA and CDR2 is YNFKEQ. The CDR3 DNA is TGTGCCAGCAGCCAAGAAGAGACACCTCAAGAGACCCAGTACTTC. Translation: CASSQEETPQETQYF.

This chain connects TRBV7-2 to TRBJ2-3; 12 bases line up with TRBD1. CDR3 length: 16 amino acids. CDR1 and CDR2 (germline): SGHTA, FQGNSA. J gave up 7 bases and V 1 base, and 6 bases lay outside the gene matches. CDR3 coding DNA: TGTGCCAGCAGCTTAGTGGGGGACAGGGGGCAAAATACGCAGTATTTT. It encodes CASSLVGDRGQNTQYF.

The chain joins TRBV2 to TRBJ1-4; no firm D call. This CDR3 spans 15 amino acids. The germline CDR1 and CDR2 sequences are SNHLY and FYNNEI. V lost 7 bases and J lost 0, with 12 bases in between. This chain's CDR3 is CASNRPTSTNEKLFF. The CDR3 DNA reads TGTGCCAGCAACAGACCGACTTCAACTAATGAAAAACTGTTTTTT.

The chain uses TRBV23-1 and TRBJ1-2; D perhaps matches TRBD1 (5 bases). TRBV23-1 is classed as an ORF, of uncertain function. Trimming shortened V by 1 base and J by 1 base, and 31 bases separated the two germline ends. The length of the CDR3 is 22 residues. This CDR3 reads CASSQYLIVSSARVCHNYGYTF. In nucleotides, the CDR3 is TGCGCCAGCAGTCAATATCTGATTGTGTCCTCTGCCAGGGTCTGCCATAACTATGGCTACACCTTC.

This clone appeared a few times. This chain joins TRBV7-2 and TRBJ1-5; D perhaps matches TRBD1 (5 bases). CDR3 length: 16 amino acids. The V gene's germline CDR1 is SGHTA and CDR2 FQGNSA. Trimming shortened V by 1 base and J by 1 base, and 11 bases separated the two germline ends. The CDR3: CASSLGGAGSNQPQHF. As DNA, the CDR3 is TGTGCCAGCAGCTTAGGTGGGGCGGGGAGCAATCAGCCCCAGCATTTT.

This chain uses TRBV5-8 with TRBJ2-5, with D possibly matching TRBD1 (6 bases). The CDR3 length is 15 residues. Trimming shortened V by 2 bases and J by 2 bases, and 13 bases separated the two germline ends. Germline V gene lookup returns CDR1 SGHTS and CDR2 YDEGEE. CDR3 sequence: CASSFRGQAQETQYF. CDR3 nucleotide sequence: TGTGCCAGCAGCTTTAGGGGACAAGCGCAAGAGACCCAGTACTTC.

This sequence joins TRBV5-4 and TRBJ1-2; perhaps TRBD1 as D (5 bases). The ends were cut back, 4 bases at V and 5 bases at J, with 12 bases in the middle. Looked up from germline, CDR1 is SGHNT and CDR2 is YYREEE (reference sequence). This CDR3 region has 13 residues. This CDR3 is CASSPSTAYGYTF. The CDR3 DNA sequence: TGTGCCAGCAGCCCCTCGACAGCATATGGCTACACCTTC.

Only one count was recorded for this clone. The chain combines TRBV24-1 with TRBJ2-3, with D hard to call. Trimming removed 4 bases at V and 1 base at J, with 2 bases between. This CDR3 has 12 residues. The germline gives CDR1 KGHDR, CDR2 SFDVKD. The CDR3 protein is CATSEGTDTQYF. The CDR3 nucleotides read TGTGCCACCAGTGAGGGCACAGATACGCAGTATTTT.

This chain links TRBV30 with TRBJ2-1; D not certain. V was shortened by 0 bases and J by 6 bases, with 15 bases between the two germline ends. The CDR3 spans 15 residues. From germline, CDR1 is GTSNPN and CDR2 SVGIG (reference sequence). This chain's CDR3 is CAWSVLVGRTNEQFF. In DNA, the CDR3 is TGTGCCTGGAGTGTACTTGTCGGTAGAACCAATGAGCAGTTCTTC.

V gene TRBV11-2 combines with J gene TRBJ2-7; 7 nucleotides match TRBD1. The germline CDR1 and CDR2 sequences are SGHAT and FQNNGV. The CDR3 length is 16 residues. With 0 bases clipped from V and 2 bases from J, the junction kept 7 bases outside the gene matches. CDR3 sequence: CASSLDLPGTAYEQYF. Here the CDR3 DNA reads TGTGCCAGCAGCTTAGACCTTCCCGGGACAGCCTACGAGCAGTACTTC.

The V gene is TRBV7-9, the J gene TRBJ1-6; 7 nucleotides align to TRBD1. This CDR3 region has 15 residues. J lost 9 bases, V lost 4 bases, and 9 bases had no gene match. Germline-derived CDR1 and CDR2 are SEHNR and FQNEAQ (reference sequence). CDR3 nucleotide sequence: TGTGCCAGCAGCTCCCCCGGACAGGCGGGTTCACCCCTCCACTTT. It encodes CASSSPGQAGSPLHF.

J is TRBJ1-1 and V is TRBV29-1; a possible D gene is TRBD1 (5 bases). V gave up 4 bases and J gave up 0 bases, with 9 bases separating them. The CDR3 is 13 residues long. The germline CDR1 and CDR2 sequences are SQVTM and ANQGSEA. The CDR3 here is CSVGQNLNTEAFF. The CDR3 coding sequence is TGCAGCGTTGGACAGAACCTGAACACTGAAGCTTTCTTT.

In DNA form, the CDR3 reads TGTGTTTCTAGGGGAGGAAAGACTGAAGCTTTCTTT. It translates to CVSRGGKTEAFF. This rearrangement joins TRBV19 to TRBJ1-1; maybe TRBD1 (5 bases). The CDR3 has 12 residues. Germline CDR1 is LNHDA and CDR2 is SQIVND (reference sequence).

The rearrangement links TRBV7-2 to TRBJ1-3; D is perhaps TRBD1 (6 bases). Trimming took off 1 base at V and 6 bases at J, with 13 bases between the two ends. Per the germline V gene, CDR1 is SGHTA and CDR2 is FQGNSA. There are 15 residues in the CDR3. The CDR3 region is CASSLDRGLENTIYF. The CDR3 coding sequence is TGTGCCAGCAGCTTAGATCGGGGGCTCGAAAACACCATATATTTT.

The chain combines TRBV19 with TRBJ1-6, with D perhaps TRBD1 (5 bases). This CDR3 has 14 amino acids. V gave up 6 bases and J gave up 6 bases, with 12 bases separating them. The V gene's germline CDR1 is LNHDA and CDR2 SQIVND (reference sequence). CDR3 DNA sequence: TGTGCCAGTAGCGACAGTATGAGTAATTCACCCCTCCACTTT. Its protein product is CASSDSMSNSPLHF.

This chain connects TRBV7-2 to TRBJ2-1; maybe TRBD2 (5 bases). Germline CDR1 and CDR2: SGHTA and FQGNSA. Trimming pared 2 bases from V and 5 bases from J, leaving 7 bases between. This CDR3 comprises 13 residues. CDR3 loop: CASSLIGNNEQFF. The CDR3 DNA is TGTGCCAGCAGCTTAATCGGGAACAATGAGCAGTTCTTC.

The CDR3 region is CAKKPVPGARGANVLTF. The CDR3, as DNA: TGTGCCAAGAAACCGGTTCCGGGGGCGCGCGGGGCCAACGTCCTGACTTTC. The V and J genes are TRBV7-9 and TRBJ2-6, with D perhaps assigned TRBD1 or TRBD2 (6 bases each). Trimming stripped 10 bases from V and 4 bases from J, with 23 bases between. The CDR3 has 17 residues. Germline assignment: CDR1 SEHNR and CDR2 FQNEAQ (reference sequence).

CDR3 bases: TGCAGTGCTAGTCAGGGGAGTAGCGGGGGGTCCCATACGCAGTATTTT. Translated: CSASQGSSGGSHTQYF. This rearrangement joins TRBV20-1 to TRBJ2-3; 10 nucleotides align to TRBD2. Germline lookup yields CDR1 DFQATT and CDR2 SNEGSKA (reference sequence). The CDR3 is made up of 16 amino acids. J lost 7 bases, V lost 3 bases, and 13 bases had no gene match.

As DNA, the CDR3 is TGTGCCAGCAGCTATGGCAGGAGATCTAACTATGGCTACACCTTC. It specifies CASSYGRRSNYGYTF. This chain links TRBV5-6 with TRBJ1-2; the D is unclear. V was clipped by 3 bases and J by 0 bases, with 12 bases between them. The CDR3 is 15 amino acids. Germline values: CDR1 SGHDT, CDR2 YYEEEE.

The chain carries TRBV19 and TRBJ2-1; D not certain. Germline CDR1 is LNHDA and CDR2 is SQIVND (reference sequence). The CDR3 has 15 residues. Trimming took 3 bases from V and 0 from J, leaving 9 bases between them. CDR3 sequence: CASSIPPFSYNEQFF. The CDR3 DNA is TGTGCCAGTAGTATTCCCCCGTTCTCCTACAATGAGCAGTTCTTC.

This chain links TRBV15 with TRBJ1-2; the D is unclear. The V end lost 5 bases, the J end lost 2 bases, and 15 bases lay between the germline ends. CDR3 length: 15 residues. Germline CDR1 is LNHNV and CDR2 is YYDKDF (reference sequence). CDR3 residues: CATSASGPTNYGYTF. CDR3 sequence (DNA): TGTGCCACCAGCGCGTCCGGACCAACGAACTATGGCTACACCTTC.

The V and J genes are TRBV6-5 and TRBJ2-7, with D unresolved. The CDR3 is made up of 15 amino acids. Germline V gene data show CDR1 as MNHEY and CDR2 as SVGAGI. V was pared by 3 bases and J by 0 bases, with 12 bases between. CDR3 residues: CASSYSPMSSYEQYF. CDR3 DNA: TGTGCCAGCAGTTATAGTCCGATGAGCTCCTACGAGCAGTACTTC.

The chain has TRBV6-5 and TRBJ2-7, with D maybe TRBD1 (6 bases). Trimming pared 0 bases from V and 3 bases from J, leaving 15 bases between. From germline, CDR1 is MNHEY and CDR2 SVGAGI. This CDR3 spans 16 amino acids. The CDR3 nucleotides read TGTGCCAGCAGTTACTCTACAGGGAATTCTTACTACGAGCAGTACTTC. Its protein product is CASSYSTGNSYYEQYF.

A few counts support this clone. The V and J genes are TRBV9 and TRBJ1-3; D might be TRBD1 (5 bases). Trimming removed 3 bases from V and 4 bases from J, with 11 bases in between. This CDR3 is 14 amino acids long. The germline gives CDR1 SGDLS, CDR2 YYNGEE. The CDR3 sequence: CASSAGTSGNTIYF. DNA of the CDR3: TGTGCCAGCAGCGCCGGGACTTCGGGAAACACCATATATTTT. The complete variable domain, with remaining parts taken from reference TRBV9 and TRBJ1-3, reads DSGVTQTPKHLITATGQRVTLRCSPRSGDLSVYWYQQSLDQGLQFLIQYYNGEERAKGNILERFSAQQFPDLHSELNLSSLELGDSALYFCASSAGTSGNTIYFGEGSWLTVV.

J is TRBJ2-3 and V is TRBV7-9; possibly TRBD1 or TRBD2 for D (5 bases each). The CDR3 extends over 15 amino acids. Trimming shortened V by 5 bases and J by 4 bases, and 16 bases separated the two germline ends. From germline, CDR1 is SEHNR and CDR2 FQNEAQ (reference sequence). CDR3 region: CASSMEAGWADTQYF. The DNA for the CDR3 is TGTGCCAGCAGCATGGAGGCAGGGTGGGCAGATACGCAGTATTTT.

This sequence joins TRBV5-6 and TRBJ2-7; D gene uncertain. In germline, CDR1 is SGHDT, CDR2 YYEEEE. CDR3 length: 12 residues. Trimming took 0 bases from V and 6 from J, leaving 7 bases between them. CDR3 sequence reads: CASSLGAREQYF. The CDR3 DNA sequence: TGTGCCAGCAGCTTGGGGGCGCGCGAGCAGTACTTC.